The clone carrying this T cell receptor beta chain was detected ten times or more. This specimen comes from a study of T cells in Graves' hyperthyroidism and ophthalmopathy. In the study overall: Peripheral blood was taken when the disease was first diagnosed, before any treatment began.

Researchers took RNA transcripts and amplified the TCR beta CDR3 regions from them. With the HTBI primer set, the TCR CDR3 went through a first round of RT-PCR. One entry per CDR3 protein results from TCRdb running MiXCR on the multiplex PCR reads. The table records fewer than 350,000 distinct CDR3 sequences, roughly 15% of them present only once. Germline lookup yields CDR1 SNHLY and CDR2 FYNNEI. CDR3 length: 13 residues. V gave up 6 bases and J gave up 3 bases; unmatched junction bases: 5. This chain links TRBV2 with TRBJ2-7; 7 nucleotides align to TRBD1. The sample taken for sequencing was blood. This TCR came from a woman aged 35 to 49 with Graves' hyperthyroidism. The CDR3 reads CASSRQGGYEQYF. CDR3 in DNA: TGTGCCAGCAGCCGACAGGGCGGCTACGAGCAGTACTTC. The variable domain in full, completed from reference TRBV2 and TRBJ2-7, reads EPEVTQTPSHQVTQMGQEVILRCVPISNHLYFYWYRQILGQKVEFLVSFYNNEISEKSEIFDDQFSVERPDGSNFTLKIRSTKLEDSAMYFCASSRQGGYEQYFGPGTRLTVT.